One sample yielded the 17 T cell receptor beta chains listed below, sequenced in a study of CD8+ T cells in alopecia areata. Following RNA extraction, reverse transcription yielded cDNA that acted as the sequencing template. Generated by immunoSEQ multiplex PCR, the TCRdb table keeps only in-frame clones and is missing some. Captured here are about 270,000 clones, none seen once; the top ten comprise 1.2%. Cell sorting was performed on pooled cutaneous lymph node cells with CD4, CD8alpha, NKG2D, NKG2ACE and other markers. The sample comprised CD4+ T cells sorted from a lymph node. The receptors were sampled from a C3H/HeJ mouse with alopecia areata. The MHC haplotype of this mouse line is H2-k.

This clone has only a few counts. The gene names here belong to mouse. This chain's CDR3 is CASSHDWGSSYEQYF. The covered CDR3 bases are TGTGCCAGCAGCCACGACTGGGGGAGCTCCTAT. The rearrangement uses TRBV14 and TRBJ2-7; 9 nucleotides align to TRBD2. The read halts 4 residues ahead of the CDR3 end, with the missing end drawn from the germline J gene. Trimming cost V 5 bases and J 0 bases; bases outside gene matches: 6. Germline V lookup: CDR1 SGHDT, CDR2 FRDEAV. CDR3 length: 15 residues.

This clone has more than one count but fewer than ten. Germline and genes: mouse. Read sequence stops 4 residues before the CDR3 end, and the germline J gene provides the missing end. The sample has other DNA sequences that encode this CDR3 too. The chain uses TRBV13-1 and TRBJ2-3, with 8 bases fitting TRBD2. Looked up from germline, CDR1 is NSHNY and CDR2 is SYGAGN. CDR3 length equals 14 residues. Unmatched junction bases numbered 5, after V lost 8 bases and J lost 0 bases. The sequenced CDR3 bases are TGTGCCAGTACTGGGGGACCTAGTGCAGAA. Amino acids: CASTGGPSAE. The CDR3 reads in full as CASTGGPSAETLYF.

In the case of this clone: The germline and genes are mouse ones. The read ends 4 residues before the CDR3 terminus; that terminus is restored from the germline J gene. This chain uses TRBV17 with TRBJ2-3; 7 positions match TRBD2. The CDR3 contains 16 residues. The V and J ends lost 2 bases and 0 bases, in that order; junction bases with no gene match: 5. Germline V gene data show CDR1 as MNHDT and CDR2 as YYDKIL. Incomplete CDR3 DNA: TGTGCTAGCAGTAGACGCTGGGGGTCTAGTGCAGAA. Residues: CASSRRWGSSAE. The full CDR3 is CASSRRWGSSAETLYF.

This clone was observed a handful of times. These gene names are mouse names. The CDR3 DNA, read in part, is TGTGCCTGGATGGGGGGTAACCAAGAC. Its protein product is CAWMGGNQD. The whole CDR3 region reads CAWMGGNQDTQYF. The chain uses TRBV31 and TRBJ2-5, with TRBD2 matching over 7 bases. The read ends 4 residues early relative to the CDR3; the germline J gene fills the gap. J was trimmed by 0 bases and V by 4 bases; bases with no gene match: 1. Germline lookup yields CDR1 GKSSPN and CDR2 SITVG. The CDR3 is made up of 13 amino acids.

This clone was observed a few times. Gene labels here are mouse ones. The read stops 3 residues short of the end of the CDR3; the missing end is completed from the germline J gene. The chain couples TRBV19 to TRBJ1-6; weak D call: TRBD1 (6 bases). TRBJ1-6 is given ORF status, its function remaining uncertain. This CDR3 is 15 amino acids long. From germline, CDR1 is FNHDT and CDR2 SITEND (reference sequence). V was cut by 6 bases and J by 5 bases, with 15 bases left in between. The CDR3 sequence is CASTPIGTNNSPLYF. The CDR3 bases that were read are TGTGCCAGCACCCCCATCGGGACAAATAATTCGCCC.

This clone was detected a few times. Germline and genes: mouse. The missing CDR3 end, 4 residues past where the read stops, is filled in from the germline J gene. The chain has TRBV5 and TRBJ2-5; D ambiguous. Germline V CDR1 and CDR2: LGHNA, YNLKQL (reference sequence). CDR3 size: 13 residues. V lost 1 base, J lost 2 bases, and 4 bases lay in between. CDR3 sequence: CASSQVIQDTQYF. CDR3 DNA, as far as it was read: TGTGCCAGCAGCCAAGTCATCCAAGAC.

About this clone itself: Genes and germline are mouse. The read ends 4 residues before the CDR3 terminus; that terminus is restored from the germline J gene. Other nucleotide sequences in the sample specify the same CDR3. The chain couples TRBV19 to TRBJ2-7, with D possibly TRBD2 on 6 matching bases. This CDR3 has 12 amino acids. CDR1 and CDR2 (germline): FNHDT, SITEND (reference sequence). CDR3 protein: CASSPDWYEQYF. CDR3 bases read: TGTGCCAGCAGTCCCGACTGGTAT.

Regarding this clone: The listed genes are named as in mouse. The CDR3 goes on 4 residues after the read ends, and that part is filled in from the germline J gene. The rearrangement links TRBV17 to TRBJ2-1, with 8 bases aligning to TRBD2. The V gene's germline CDR1 is MNHDT and CDR2 YYDKIL. The CDR3 loop spans 17 amino acids. The ends lost 2 bases at V and 0 bases at J; junction bases unmatched: 6. The CDR3 sequence is CASSRKRLGSNYAEQFF. The CDR3 bases that were read are TGTGCTAGCAGTAGAAAAAGACTGGGGTCTAACTATGCT.

This clone was detected only a few times. Germline and genes: mouse. The read ends 4 residues early relative to the CDR3; the germline J gene fills the gap. J is TRBJ2-3 and V is TRBV5; D call uncertain. This CDR3 has 14 residues. The germline CDR1 and CDR2 sequences are LGHNA and YNLKQL (reference sequence). V was pared by 1 base and J by 2 bases, with 7 bases between. CDR3 bases read: TGTGCCAGCAGCCAAGGACAATATGCAGAA. Translated, it gives CASSQGQYAE. The whole CDR3 sequence reads CASSQGQYAETLYF.

This clone was counted between two and nine times. Gene names are mouse gene names. The read halts 4 residues ahead of the CDR3 end, with the missing end drawn from the germline J gene. The same CDR3 is also encoded by other DNA sequences in this sample. J is TRBJ2-3 and V is TRBV31; D is possibly TRBD2 (6 bases). CDR1 and CDR2 (germline): GKSSPN, SITVG. This CDR3 has 15 residues. V was cut by 0 bases and J by 0 bases, with 10 bases left in between. Incomplete CDR3 DNA: TGTGCCTGGAGTCTCCTGGGGCCTAGTGCAGAA. Protein sequence: CAWSLLGPSAE. The entire CDR3 protein is CAWSLLGPSAETLYF.

There are a few counts of this clone. This could be a read error, since a much larger clone is one nucleotide away. Germline and genes here are mouse. The read ends 4 residues early relative to the CDR3; the germline J gene fills the gap. Other DNA sequences of this sample code for an identical CDR3. The rearrangement links TRBV14 to TRBJ2-5, with a possible D match to TRBD1 (6 bases). CDR1 SGHDT and CDR2 FRDEAV come from the germline V gene. This CDR3 has 13 amino acids. Trimming shortened V by 4 bases and J by 2 bases, and 8 bases separated the two germline ends. The sequenced CDR3 bases are TGTGCCAGCAGTAGGACAGTCCAAGAC. This gives the protein CASSRTVQD. The complete CDR3 sequence is CASSRTVQDTQYF. Filled out from reference TRBV14 and TRBJ2-5, the complete variable domain reads EAGVTQSPRYAVLQEGQAVSFWCDPISGHDTLYWYQQPRDQGPQLLVYFRDEAVIDNSQLPSDRFSAVRPKGTNSTLKIQSAKQGDTATYLCASSRTVQDTQYFGPGTRLLVL.

Worth noting for this clone: Gene names refer to mouse genes. The CDR3 extends 4 residues past the end of the read, so its final part is completed from the germline J gene. The rearrangement joins TRBV17 to TRBJ2-7; possibly TRBD1 for D (6 bases). This CDR3 comprises 15 residues. Germline V gene lookup returns CDR1 MNHDT and CDR2 YYDKIL. Trimming shortened V by 1 base and J by 2 bases, and 12 bases separated the two germline ends. CDR3 in amino acids: CASSRGLGQTYEQYF. CDR3 bases read: TGTGCTAGCAGTAGAGGTTTGGGACAAACCTAT.

Turning to this clone: Gene names are mouse gene names. The read finishes 4 residues shy of the CDR3 end, and the germline J gene is used to complete it. The rearrangement links TRBV29 to TRBJ1-1; 11 bases are a match to TRBD1. J gave up 0 bases and V 1 base, and 1 base lay outside the gene matches. CDR3 size: 16 residues. Germline CDR1 reads MSHET; CDR2 reads SYDVDS. The sequenced part of the CDR3 DNA is TGTGCTAGCAGTTTATGGGACAGGGGGACAAACACA. It encodes CASSLWDRGTNT. The entire CDR3 protein reads CASSLWDRGTNTEVFF.

Worth noting for this clone: The gene names here belong to mouse. The CDR3 is cut off 4 residues early in the read; its end comes from the germline J gene. The identical CDR3 is also encoded by other nucleotide sequences in the sample. This chain uses TRBV12-1 with TRBJ2-3; weak D call: TRBD1 (5 bases). The germline V gene encodes CDR1 SGHSN and CDR2 HYEKVE. Deletions cut 0 bases from V and 1 base from J, with 10 bases between. This CDR3 is built from 15 residues. CDR3 region: CASSLTGGGAETLYF. The sequenced CDR3 bases are TGTGCCAGCTCTCTCACGGGAGGGGGTGCAGAA.

This clone was picked up a small number of times. Gene labels here are mouse ones. The CDR3 extends 4 residues past the end of the read, so its final part is completed from the germline J gene. The rearrangement links TRBV29 to TRBJ2-1, with D tentatively TRBD1 (5 bases). Germline CDR1 and CDR2: MSHET and SYDVDS. CDR3 size: 14 residues. V was shortened by 3 bases and J by 1 base, with 7 bases between the two germline ends. CDR3 residues: CASSFWTNYAEQFF. The covered CDR3 bases are TGTGCTAGCAGTTTTTGGACAAACTATGCT.

Regarding this clone: Gene names denote mouse genes. The CDR3 end lies 4 residues beyond the end of the read and is filled in from the germline J gene. V usage is TRBV5 and J usage is TRBJ2-4; D gene unclear. CDR1 and CDR2 from the germline V gene are LGHNA and YNLKQL (reference sequence). This CDR3 has 17 amino acids. Trimming removed 1 base at V and 0 bases at J, with 14 bases between. CDR3 sequence reads: CASSQAPAGSSQNTLYF. The DNA read from the CDR3 is TGTGCCAGCAGCCAAGCCCCGGCTGGTTCTAGTCAAAAC.

Remarks on this clone: The germline and genes are mouse ones. The read falls 3 residues short of the CDR3 end, and the missing part is taken from the germline J gene. The V and J genes are TRBV3 and TRBJ1-6; D might be TRBD1 (5 bases). TRBJ1-6 is classed as an ORF, of uncertain function. V gave up 5 bases and J gave up 0 bases, with 11 bases separating them. Germline V CDR1 and CDR2: SNHLY, FYNGKV (reference sequence). The CDR3 loop spans 16 amino acids. CDR3 DNA, as far as it was read: TGTGCCAGCAGCCACCCCGACAGTTCCTATAATTCGCCC. This translates into CASSHPDSSYNSP. The full CDR3 reads CASSHPDSSYNSPLYF.